This TCR beta chain was profiled in a study of early stage breast cancer tumors (dated by TCRdb to the late 2010s). In the study overall: Of the approximately 15 invasive breast tumors, about 13 were found to be estrogen receptor-positive, progesterone receptor-positive and HER2-negative. On average, each sample had about 9.9-fold read coverage. A total of 2 million to 3 million templates, representing some 1.2 million unique clonotypes, were detected across all samples. Of the roughly twelve ER+/PR+/HER2- tumors, eight were classified as invasive ductal carcinomas and four as invasive lobular carcinomas. Beyond this particular receptor, the publication reports: Tumors showed approximately 2.5-fold higher T cell density and higher clonality than adjacent normal breast tissue. Enriched TCRB sequences shared across patients were found to be mostly commonly generated sequences that were unlikely to play an important role in the tumor microenvironment. Sequencing bulk genomic DNA from unsorted cells could not capture chain pairing or functional markers like CD4, CD8 and FOXP3. Repertoires from blood resembled normal breast more closely than tumor, and using blood as a reference for each tissue separated tumor from normal in about 90% of the 16 patients. Because the cohort was small, analysis by tumor subtype was not possible.

As for this clone: This receptor's antigen is unknown. Base-call qualities are not available, and no considerably larger clone is one nucleotide away.

The study profiled bulk TCR beta-chain repertoires in matched peripheral blood, tumor and adjacent normal breast tissue taken from some 17 patients with early-stage breast cancer. Before surgery, whole blood (about 5-10 mL) was collected into EDTA tubes and processed within 2 hours. Ficoll-Paque centrifugation in SepMate-50 tubes was used to isolate peripheral blood mononuclear cells. For storage in liquid nitrogen, PBMCs were cryopreserved as aliquots of 2 to 4 million cells in roughly 90% FBS with approximately 10% DMSO. The Qiagen AllPrep DNA/RNA Mini kit was used for genomic DNA extraction. From the cysteine up to the phenylalanine, the CDR3 has a length of 14 residues. Just the 42-base CDR3 DNA is kept, in frame starting at base 1. For CDR1 and CDR2, the germline V gene lists SGHRS and YFSETQ. V is pared back by 0 bases and J by 1 base, with 7 bases lying between the germline termini. Each sample was amplified in two independent genomic DNA replicates, using about 0.47 ug for blood and around 1.5 ug for tumor or normal breast. TCRB sequencing of genomic DNA was carried out with the ImmunoSeq Intro kit according to the manufacturer's instructions. Multiplex PCR ran 25 to 40 cycles with proprietary primers and spike-in control sequences for absolute quantification. An 87-bp fragment spanning the CDR3 and flanking V and J genes was sequenced with single-end 150-bp reads. Each lane of an Illumina MiSeq running version 3.0 chemistry carried seven multiplexed samples, with two replicates apiece. The authors' analysis ran thus. Raw data were processed by the vendor's proprietary pipeline, with both replicates merged into one result per sample. To define clonotypes, the study grouped productive rearrangements that shared the V-gene family, CDR3 amino acid sequence and J-gene segment. To compute clonality, the normalized Shannon entropy (Pielou evenness) of TCRB abundances was subtracted from 1. T cell density was estimated by dividing total templates by the number of input cells inferred from the DNA input amount. Total repertoire diversity and clonality were estimated with Recon using default parameters. Clonotypes with over 0.1% abundance in tumor and at least 32-fold higher abundance in tumor than in normal breast were defined as tumor-enriched. The immuneACCESS repertoire file appears here via TCRdb, limited to in-frame rearrangements. These files lack a portion of the clones; in checked studies, under half of the deficit traces to unresolved V genes, and the cause of the others is not known. Clone size and V and J calls were adopted from that table, with D and trimming inferred from the DNA. In this sample the table shows tens of thousands of clones, under 75% of which occur a single time. Around 33% of the sample rests with the top ten.

This receptor was taken from a person between 50 and 60 years old with breast cancer. Sequenced material: blood. The chain joins TRBV5-1 to TRBJ2-5; the D gene is perhaps TRBD2, from 6 matching bases. The CDR3 here reads CASSLGTIQETQYF. Read as DNA, the sequence is TGCGCCAGCAGCTTGGGGACTATCCAAGAGACCCAGTACTTC.